Each of the 11 T cell receptor beta chains below was sequenced from the same sample in a study of blood T cells in healthy people across ages. PCR was performed a second time for about 6 to 12 cycles using a sample-barcoded 5' primer and a J-beta primer mix. TCRdb re-analysed the 5' RACE reads in MiXCR, keeping a single row per CDR3 protein. The table lists about 1.1 million distinct CDR3 sequences, more than 30% of them singletons. The material sequenced was blood. The source is a man younger than 30 in good health.

The genes are TRBV20-1 and TRBJ1-1; the D gene is possibly TRBD1 (5 bases). The CDR3 loop spans 11 amino acids. Trimming cost V 6 bases and J 10 bases, with 15 bases left between them. CDR1 is DFQATT and CDR2 is SNEGSKA in the germline V gene (reference sequence). The DNA of the CDR3 is TGCAGTGCCAGGGCCTGGGAAGGAGCTTTCTTT. Translated: CSARAWEGAFF.

The rearrangement joins TRBV21-1 to TRBJ2-7; the table's TRBD1 call for D was not verified on the DNA. TRBV21-1 is marked as a pseudogene. CDR3 length: 14 amino acids. Here the CDR3 DNA reads TGTGCCAGCAGCAATATGGACATTTCCTACGAGCAGTACTTC. Its translation is CASSNMDISYEQYF.

Regarding this clonotype: One end of the junction fails to match germline, which may point to a read error. DNA of the CDR3: TGCGCCAGCAGCCAGAGGGGTGACAATCAGCCCCGGCATTTT. Its translation is CASSQRGDNQPRHF. The V call is TRBV4-1, the J call TRBJ1-5, with a weak D call TRBD1 (5 bases). The CDR3 runs 14 residues. Germline loops: CDR1 MGHRA, CDR2 YSYEKL.

This clonotype occurred a few times. The V and J genes are TRBV7-2 and TRBJ2-3, with D maybe TRBD2 (5 bases). The V gene's germline CDR1 is SGHTA and CDR2 FQGNSA. Trimming shortened V by 5 bases and J by 0 bases, and 21 bases separated the two germline ends. The CDR3 is 18 amino acids. The CDR3 region is CASSTRFVRVTSTDTQYF. DNA for the CDR3: TGTGCCAGCAGCACTCGTTTTGTGAGGGTAACTAGCACAGATACGCAGTATTTT.

This clonotype was observed once. The J gene is TRBJ2-3, the V gene TRBV6-5, with D hard to call. Trimming stripped 2 bases from V and 6 bases from J, with 9 bases between. Germline loops: CDR1 MNHEY, CDR2 SVGAGI. The CDR3 sequence is 13 residues long. CDR3 nucleotides: TGTGCCAGCAGTTACGATCCCACGGATACGCAGTATTTT. It codes for CASSYDPTDTQYF.

J is TRBJ2-3 and V is TRBV7-2, with 8 positions matching TRBD1. The CDR3 loop spans 16 amino acids. Trimming cost V 1 base and J 2 bases; bases outside gene matches: 5. CDR1 and CDR2 from the germline V gene are SGHTA and FQGNSA. DNA of the CDR3: TGTGCCAGCAGCTTAGTCGACAGGGGCGCCACAGATACGCAGTATTTT. This encodes CASSLVDRGATDTQYF.

Note on this clonotype: Given a much more abundant clone one base away, this may be a read error. This sequence joins TRBV29-1 and TRBJ1-1; unclear D gene. There are 13 residues in the CDR3. V gave up 7 bases and J gave up 1 base, with 13 bases separating them. Germline CDR1 is SQVTM and CDR2 is ANQGSEA. The CDR3 coding sequence is TGCAGCGGTGACCAGGACGGGAACACTGAAGCTTTCTTT. Translation: CSGDQDGNTEAFF.

This sequence joins TRBV7-2 and TRBJ1-1; 7 bases map to TRBD1. Per the germline V gene, CDR1 is SGHTA and CDR2 is FQGNSA. The J segment lost 11 bases and the V segment lost 1 base, leaving 10 bases of the junction unmatched. This CDR3 contains 14 residues. DNA of the CDR3: TGTGCCAGCAGCTTAGGAAGCGGGACAGATGAGGCTTTCTTT. Its translation is CASSLGSGTDEAFF.

This clonotype was observed a few times. The V and J genes are TRBV27 and TRBJ2-5, with unresolved D. The CDR3 totals 10 residues. The germline V gene encodes CDR1 MNHEY and CDR2 SMNVEV (reference sequence). The V end lost 9 bases, the J end lost 11 bases, and 13 bases lay between the germline ends. This CDR3 reads CASGFREQYF. DNA for the CDR3: TGTGCCAGTGGATTCAGAGAGCAGTACTTC.

The V and J genes are TRBV10-3 and TRBJ1-1; TRBD1 agrees at 8 bases. V dropped 8 bases and J dropped 1; count of bases not matched to a gene: 12. CDR3 length: 16 amino acids. Germline CDR1 reads ENHRY; CDR2 reads SYGVKD. Here the CDR3 DNA reads TGTGCCATCGCTCCTGGACAGGGTTTGGGGAACACTGAAGCTTTCTTT. Its translation: CAIAPGQGLGNTEAFF.

This clonotype was seen only a few times. The chain recombines TRBV9 with TRBJ2-5, with D possibly matching TRBD2 (6 bases). This CDR3 is built from 15 residues. Germline CDR1 and CDR2: SGDLS and YYNGEE. Trimming left V 4 bases short and J 1 base short, with 14 bases between. The CDR3 DNA reads as TGTGCCAGCAGCCGTAGCGGAGTAACCCAAGAGACCCAGTACTTC. The encoded protein is CASSRSGVTQETQYF.